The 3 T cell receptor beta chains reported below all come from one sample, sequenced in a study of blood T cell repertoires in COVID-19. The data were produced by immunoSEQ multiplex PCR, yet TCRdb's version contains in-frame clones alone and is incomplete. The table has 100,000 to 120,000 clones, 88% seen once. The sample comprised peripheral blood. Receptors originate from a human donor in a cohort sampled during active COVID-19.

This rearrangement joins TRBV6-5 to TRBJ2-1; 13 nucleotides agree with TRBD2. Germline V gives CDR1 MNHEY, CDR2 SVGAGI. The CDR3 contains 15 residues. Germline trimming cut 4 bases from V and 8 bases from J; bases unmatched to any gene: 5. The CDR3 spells CASSWTSGSGYEQFF. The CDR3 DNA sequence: TGTGCCAGCAGTTGGACTAGCGGGAGCGGCTATGAGCAGTTCTTC.

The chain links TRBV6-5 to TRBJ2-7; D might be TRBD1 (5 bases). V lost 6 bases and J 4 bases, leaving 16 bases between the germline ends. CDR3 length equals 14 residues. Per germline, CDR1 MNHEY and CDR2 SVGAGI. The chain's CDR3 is CASRDGQNVYEQYF. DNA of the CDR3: TGTGCCAGCAGGGACGGACAAAACGTTTACGAGCAGTACTTC.

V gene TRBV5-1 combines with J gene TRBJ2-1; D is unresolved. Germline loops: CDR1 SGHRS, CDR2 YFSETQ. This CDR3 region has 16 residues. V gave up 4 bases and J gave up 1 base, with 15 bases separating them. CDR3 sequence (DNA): TGCGCCAGCAGCCACATTGGCCGCTCGTCCTACAATGAGCAGTTCTTC. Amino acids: CASSHIGRSSYNEQFF. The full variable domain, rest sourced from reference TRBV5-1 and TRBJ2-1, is KAGVTQTPRYLIKTRGQQVTLSCSPISGHRSVSWYQQTPGQGLQFLFEYFSETQRNKGNFPGRFSGRQFSNSRSEMNVSTLELGDSALYLCASSHIGRSSYNEQFFGPGTRLTVL.